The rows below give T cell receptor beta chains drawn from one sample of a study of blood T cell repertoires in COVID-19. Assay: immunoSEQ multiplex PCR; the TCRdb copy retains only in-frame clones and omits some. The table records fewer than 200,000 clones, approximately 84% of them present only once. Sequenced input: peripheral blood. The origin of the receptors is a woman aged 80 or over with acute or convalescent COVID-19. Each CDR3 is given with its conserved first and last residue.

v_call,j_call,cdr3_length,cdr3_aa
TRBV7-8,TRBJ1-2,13,CASSLGTGYGYTF
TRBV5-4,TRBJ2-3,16,CASSLGLQGTTDTQYF
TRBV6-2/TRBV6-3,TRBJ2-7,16,CASSYTGLMFSYEQYF
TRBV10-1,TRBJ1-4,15,CASSDPGQANEKLFF
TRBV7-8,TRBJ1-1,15,CASSIRDSSSTEAFF
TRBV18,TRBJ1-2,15,CASSPPGTGFYGYTF
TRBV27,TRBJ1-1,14,CASSSSDRVAEAFF
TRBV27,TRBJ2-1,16,CASNPLLAGAYNEQFF
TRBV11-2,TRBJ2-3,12,CASSLGRGTQYF
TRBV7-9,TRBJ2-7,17,CASSLAPVAERNYEQYF
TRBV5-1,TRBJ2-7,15,CASSPRTSGPYEQYF
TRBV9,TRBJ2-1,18,CASSVRRGGAGASNEQFF
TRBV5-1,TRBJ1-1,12,CASRGGNTEAFF
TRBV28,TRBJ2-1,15,CASSLTTSGSNEQFF
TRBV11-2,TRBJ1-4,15,CASSFAGTGDEKLFF
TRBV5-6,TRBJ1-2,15,CASSALTGFLYGYTF
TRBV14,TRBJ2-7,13,CASSRDFSYEQYF
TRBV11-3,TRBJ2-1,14,CASSLASVPGEQFF
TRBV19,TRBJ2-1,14,CASSIGLAGDQQFF
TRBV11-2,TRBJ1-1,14,CASSLDRGGTEAFF
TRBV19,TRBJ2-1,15,CASSNYRTAYNEQFF
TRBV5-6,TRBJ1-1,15,CASSLGTGWKTEAFF
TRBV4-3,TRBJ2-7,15,CASSQYGTGVREQYF
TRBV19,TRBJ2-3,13,CASSERGTDTQYF
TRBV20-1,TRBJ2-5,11,CSASPGETQYF
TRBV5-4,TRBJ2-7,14,CASSVGGEGYEQYF
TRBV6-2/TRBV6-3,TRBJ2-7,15,CASSLLRGSSYEQYF
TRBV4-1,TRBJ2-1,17,CASSQPAGMSSYNEQFF
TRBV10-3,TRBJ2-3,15,CAISESGGFPDTQYF
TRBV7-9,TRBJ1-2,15,CASSYGQGNNYGYTF
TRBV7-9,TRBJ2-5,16,CASSLEGGRAGETQYF
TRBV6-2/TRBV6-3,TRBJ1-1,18,CASSYAYRGSFPNTEAFF
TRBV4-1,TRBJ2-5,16,CASSPTSGPLQETQYF
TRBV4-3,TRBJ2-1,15,CASSQRLAGGDEQFF
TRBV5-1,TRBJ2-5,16,CASSVSGTGVGETQYF
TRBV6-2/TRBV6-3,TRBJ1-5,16,CASSYSGGQGNQPQHF
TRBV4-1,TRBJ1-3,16,CASSQVFRVTGNTIYF
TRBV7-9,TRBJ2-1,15,CASSWGLEQYNEQFF
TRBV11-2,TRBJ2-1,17,CASSFGASGSSYNEQFF
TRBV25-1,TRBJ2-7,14,CASSDLAGAYEQYF